This T cell receptor beta chain was recorded in a study of identical twins. In TCRdb, the 5' RACE reads were re-called with MiXCR into one record per CDR3 protein. The table lists hundreds of thousands of distinct CDR3 sequences, 8.6% of them singletons. CDR3 length: 14 amino acids. V was clipped by 0 bases and J by 4 bases, with 7 bases between them. Germline V gene data show CDR1 as SNHLY and CDR2 as FYNNEI. General study findings and limits: Twins' excess sharing was less marked for out-of-frame beta sequences.

This clonotype was detected ten times or more. Its antigen remains unknown. Separately, the same data were catalogued under a study of yellow fever vaccine responses in identical twins.

V gene TRBV2 combines with J gene TRBJ2-1; unclear D gene. Sequencing input: PBMCs. The origin of this receptor is a woman younger than 35 in good health. The CDR3 is CASSEAFGYNEQFF. The CDR3 nucleotides are TGTGCCAGCAGTGAAGCCTTTGGGTACAATGAGCAGTTCTTC.